This T cell receptor beta chain was retrieved from a study of T cells in localized non-small cell lung cancer. Whole-study findings and limits: Increased T cell density in blood showed an association with longer overall survival. There was higher T cell clonality in uninvolved adjacent lung than in tumor, and it was highest there. Adjacent lung exhibited a median of about 57 among the 100 most abundant tumor clones.

This clone occurred a few times. Its specificity is not known. Trimming removed 5 bases at V and 2 bases at J, with 9 bases between. There are 14 residues in the CDR3. Germline loops: CDR1 SGHAT, CDR2 FQDESV (reference sequence). Assay: immunoSEQ multiplex PCR; the TCRdb copy retains only in-frame clones and omits some. The sample has approximately 72,000 clones, 84% seen once; the top ten hold around an eighth. Sequencing used peripheral blood, obtained before any cancer treatment. The origin of this receptor is an older female donor with stage I lung adenocarcinoma. The chain carries TRBV11-1 and TRBJ2-2; D might be TRBD1 or TRBD2, each matching 5 bases. In DNA, the CDR3 is TGTGCCAGCAGCCGGGACGGAAACACCGGGGAGCTGTTTTTT. This encodes CASSRDGNTGELFF.